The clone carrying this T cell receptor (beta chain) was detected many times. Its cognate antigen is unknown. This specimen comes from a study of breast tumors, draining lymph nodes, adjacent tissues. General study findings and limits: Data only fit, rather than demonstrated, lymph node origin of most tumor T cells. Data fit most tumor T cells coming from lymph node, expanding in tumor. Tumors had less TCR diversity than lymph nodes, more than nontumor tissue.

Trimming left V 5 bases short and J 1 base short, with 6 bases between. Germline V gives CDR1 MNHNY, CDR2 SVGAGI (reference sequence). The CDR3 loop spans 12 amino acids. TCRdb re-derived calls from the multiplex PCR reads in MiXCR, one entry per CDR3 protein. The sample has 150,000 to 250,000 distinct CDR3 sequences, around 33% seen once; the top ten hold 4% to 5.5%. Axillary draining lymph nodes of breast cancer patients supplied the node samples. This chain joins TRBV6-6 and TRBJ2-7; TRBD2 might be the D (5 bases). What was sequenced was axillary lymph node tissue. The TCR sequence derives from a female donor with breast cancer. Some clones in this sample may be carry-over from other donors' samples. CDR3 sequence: CASSSGSYEQYF. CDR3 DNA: TGTGCCAGCAGTAGCGGATCCTACGAGCAGTACTTC.